The 10 T cell receptor beta chains below come from one sample, sequenced in a study of cytomegalovirus exposure and HLA in healthy donors. Researchers ran the PCR with 60 Vbeta and 13 Jbeta primers. Produced via immunoSEQ multiplex PCR; TCRdb's table is partial and in-frame only. The sample includes around 200,000 clones, approximately 67% seen only once; the top ten take 2.5% to 3.5%. The sample consisted of PBMCs. The receptors here all came from a middle-aged man in good health and CMV-seronegative.

This sequence joins TRBV2 and TRBJ2-3; a possible D gene is TRBD2 (6 bases). The V gene's germline CDR1 is SNHLY and CDR2 FYNNEI. The CDR3 has 16 amino acids. Trimming took 6 bases from V and 0 from J, leaving 16 bases between them. The DNA for the CDR3 is TGTGCCAGCAGCTTTGGCCGAGGGACTAGCACAGATACGCAGTATTTT. It encodes CASSFGRGTSTDTQYF.

The table lists this clone with a few counts. The chain combines TRBV5-6 with TRBJ2-7, with a possible D match to TRBD2 (5 bases). Trimming removed 4 bases at V and 3 bases at J, with 17 bases between. Looked up from germline, CDR1 is SGHDT and CDR2 is YYEEEE. This CDR3 is built from 15 residues. The CDR3: CASSEYRVGNYEQYF. Written as DNA, the CDR3 is TGTGCCAGCAGCGAATACCGGGTCGGGAACTACGAGCAGTACTTC.

The genes are TRBV14 and TRBJ2-1; 12 bases agree with TRBD2. Germline values: CDR1 SGHDN, CDR2 FVKESK. The CDR3 is 15 residues long. Trimming cost V 2 bases and J 9 bases; bases outside gene matches: 5. The CDR3 bases are TGTGCCAGCAGCCAATGGGGACTAGCGGGTGCTGAGCAGTTCTTC. Translated: CASSQWGLAGAEQFF.

This chain uses TRBV2 with TRBJ2-5; 8 positions match TRBD2. The CDR3 length is 14 residues. V shed 6 bases, J shed 4 bases, and the junction held 7 bases outside the gene matches. The germline V gene has CDR1 SNHLY and CDR2 FYNNEI. CDR3: CASSTGTSLETQYF. CDR3 in DNA: TGTGCCAGCAGCACCGGGACTAGTTTAGAGACCCAGTACTTC.

CDR3 nucleotide sequence: TGTGCCAGCAGCACCGGGACAGAGAGCACAGATACGCAGTATTTT. Translated, it gives CASSTGTESTDTQYF. This chain connects TRBV11-3 to TRBJ2-3; 7 positions match TRBD1. From germline, CDR1 is SGHNT and CDR2 YENEEA. CDR3 length: 15 amino acids. V gave up 5 bases and J gave up 0 bases; unmatched junction bases: 5.

The count of this clone is one. This chain links TRBV28 with TRBJ2-4; 7 nucleotides match TRBD1. This CDR3 is 14 amino acids long. After removal of 4 bases from V and 6 bases from J, the junction contained 6 bases not matched to a gene. Germline CDR1 MDHEN, CDR2 SYDVKM. This chain's CDR3 is CASSSRQGANIQYF. As DNA, the CDR3 is TGTGCCAGCAGTTCTAGACAGGGAGCAAACATTCAGTACTTC. Supplemented by reference TRBV28 and TRBJ2-4, the full variable domain reads DVKVTQSSRYLVKRTGEKVFLECVQDMDHENMFWYRQDPGLGLRLIYFSYDVKMKEKGDIPEGYSVSREKKERFSLILESASTNQTSMYLCASSSRQGANIQYFGAGTRLSVL.

The rearrangement links TRBV7-7 to TRBJ2-1; D remains unclear. V lost 1 base to trimming and J lost 6 bases, with 7 bases between them. The length of the CDR3 is 13 residues. Germline-derived CDR1 and CDR2 are SSHAT and FNYEAQ (reference sequence). For the CDR3, the DNA is TGTGCCAGCAGCTTAGATTCGGGCAATGAGCAGTTCTTC. Protein: CASSLDSGNEQFF.

V usage is TRBV6-5 and J usage is TRBJ1-1, with a tentative D call TRBD1 (6 bases). V lost 3 bases and J 3 bases, leaving 11 bases between the germline ends. The CDR3 loop spans 14 amino acids. CDR1 and CDR2 (germline): MNHEY, SVGAGI. CDR3 residues: CASSYGGFDTEAFF. CDR3 nucleotide sequence: TGTGCCAGCAGTTATGGGGGCTTCGACACTGAAGCTTTCTTT.

The chain is built from TRBV2 and TRBJ2-6; D unclear. Trimming cost V 3 bases and J 1 base, with 7 bases left between them. Germline CDR1 and CDR2: SNHLY and FYNNEI. The CDR3 sequence is 15 residues long. CDR3 DNA: TGTGCCAGCAGTGAGGCATCATCTGGGGCCAACGTCCTGACTTTC. Translation: CASSEASSGANVLTF.

V gene TRBV6-1 combines with J gene TRBJ2-7, with 7 bases aligning to TRBD1. The germline gives CDR1 MNHNS, CDR2 SASEGT. The CDR3 loop spans 13 amino acids. Trimming at V came to 7 bases and at J to 3 bases, leaving 6 bases not matched to a gene. CDR3 nucleotides: TGTGCCAGCAATAAGGGACAGAACTACGAGCAGTACTTC. Translation gives CASNKGQNYEQYF.